The clone carrying this T cell receptor (beta chain) was counted between two and nine times. Its antigen remains unidentified. Time point specified: pre-sensitization, week 0. Treatment indicated: therapeutic diphenylcyclopropenone sensitization with weekly scalp DPC. Donation of samples came from alopecia patients who were 18 to 70 years old and suitable for DPC. MiXCR was run by TCRdb on the RACE reads, yielding one entry per CDR3 protein. The sample yields more than 300,000 distinct CDR3 sequences, 4.5% to 5.5% seen once. The data derive from a study of human T cells and chemical hapten exposure. As for the study in general: Patch tests applied 0.01% DPC to the upper back and were scored after 6 days.

Study-level points and caveats: There were significantly more large CDR3 similarity clusters among expanded TCRs than among controls. With regard to DPC sensitization, TCRs above 1 in 1000 frequency did not change.

The CDR3 runs 16 residues. The germline V gene encodes CDR1 MNHEY and CDR2 SMNVEV (reference sequence). V lost 5 bases, J lost 2 bases, and 8 bases stayed unmatched. This chain links TRBV27 with TRBJ2-5; 10 nucleotides agree with TRBD2. The origin of this receptor is a young woman with alopecia areata. Some clones in this sample may be carry-over from other donors' samples. The starting material was whole blood, obtained in connection with sensitization to the hapten diphenylcyclopropenone (DPC). Written as DNA, the CDR3 is TGTGCCAGCAGTCTAAAACTAGCGGGGATTCAAGAGACCCAGTACTTC. It codes for CASSLKLAGIQETQYF.